This T cell receptor (beta chain) was sequenced in a study of Graves' ophthalmopathy and Graves' hyperthyroidism. This clonotype was seen at least ten times. Between the trimmed V and J ends, which lost 2 bases and 0 bases, there was a span of 10 bases. CDR3 length: 15 residues. Germline V gene sequence: CDR1 SEHNR, CDR2 FQNEAQ (reference sequence). RNA transcripts were the template, and TCR beta CDR3 regions were amplified from them. The workflow started with a first-round RT-PCR run with HTBI primers and then moved on to a second-round multiplex PCR. TCRdb recomputed calls from the multiplex PCR reads with MiXCR, one row per CDR3 protein. The repertoire holds hundreds of thousands of distinct CDR3 sequences, with approximately 21% as singletons.

V and J are TRBV7-9 and TRBJ1-2, with no clear D. The sequence was collected from a woman in her late teens or twenties with stable Graves' hyperthyroidism. Sequenced input: peripheral blood. The CDR3 region is CASSLYTPPNYGYTF. The CDR3 nucleotides are TGTGCCAGCAGCTTATACACCCCTCCTAACTATGGCTACACCTTC.